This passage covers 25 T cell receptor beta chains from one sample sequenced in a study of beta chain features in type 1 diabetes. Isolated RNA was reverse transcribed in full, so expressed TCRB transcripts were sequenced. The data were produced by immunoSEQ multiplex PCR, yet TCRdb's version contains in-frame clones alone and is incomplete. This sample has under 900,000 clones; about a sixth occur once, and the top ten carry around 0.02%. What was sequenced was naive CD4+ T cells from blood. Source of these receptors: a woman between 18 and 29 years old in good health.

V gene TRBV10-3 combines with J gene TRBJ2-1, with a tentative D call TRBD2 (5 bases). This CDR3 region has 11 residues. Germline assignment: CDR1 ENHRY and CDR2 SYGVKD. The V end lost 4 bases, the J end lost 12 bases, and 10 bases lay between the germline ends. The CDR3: CAISAGVWQFF. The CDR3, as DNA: TGTGCCATCAGTGCCGGGGTGTGGCAGTTCTTC.

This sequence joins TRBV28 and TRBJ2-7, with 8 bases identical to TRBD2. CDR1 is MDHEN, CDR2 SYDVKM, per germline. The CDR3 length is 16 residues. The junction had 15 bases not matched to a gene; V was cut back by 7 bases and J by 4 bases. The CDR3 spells CASTSPGTPGGYEQYF. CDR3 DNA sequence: TGTGCCAGCACAAGCCCTGGGACCCCGGGGGGGTACGAGCAGTACTTC.

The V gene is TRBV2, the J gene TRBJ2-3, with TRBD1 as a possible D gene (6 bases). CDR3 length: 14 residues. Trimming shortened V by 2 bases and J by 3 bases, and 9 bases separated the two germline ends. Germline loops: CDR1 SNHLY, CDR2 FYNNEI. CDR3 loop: CASSEQGLTDTQYF. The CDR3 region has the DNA TGTGCCAGCAGTGAACAGGGGTTAACAGATACGCAGTATTTT.

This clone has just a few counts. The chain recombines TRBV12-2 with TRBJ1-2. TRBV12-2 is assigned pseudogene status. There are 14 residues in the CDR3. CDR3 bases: TGTGCAAGTCGCTTAGGCCCCCGACGCTATGGCTACACCTTC. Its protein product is CASRLGPRRYGYTF.

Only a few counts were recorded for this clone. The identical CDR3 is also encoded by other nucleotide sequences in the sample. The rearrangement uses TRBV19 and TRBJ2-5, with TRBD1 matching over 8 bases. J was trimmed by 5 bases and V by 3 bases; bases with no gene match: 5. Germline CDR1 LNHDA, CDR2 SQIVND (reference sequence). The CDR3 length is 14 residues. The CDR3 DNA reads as TGTGCCAGTAGTATTCAGGGGGCCTGGGAGACCCAGTACTTC. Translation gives CASSIQGAWETQYF.

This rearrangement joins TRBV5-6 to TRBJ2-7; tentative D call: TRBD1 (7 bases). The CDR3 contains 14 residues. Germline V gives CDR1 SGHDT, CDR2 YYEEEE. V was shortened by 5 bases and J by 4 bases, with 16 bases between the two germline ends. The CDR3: CASRRQGAGYEQYF. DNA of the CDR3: TGTGCCAGCAGACGACAGGGTGCGGGGTACGAGCAGTACTTC.

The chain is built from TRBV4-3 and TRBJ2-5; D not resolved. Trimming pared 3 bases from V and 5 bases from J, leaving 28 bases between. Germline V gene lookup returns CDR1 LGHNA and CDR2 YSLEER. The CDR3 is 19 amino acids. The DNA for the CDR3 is TGCGCCAGCAGCCAGAGATACGGACGGGCCAACCTACTGAGGGAGACCCAGTACTTC. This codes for CASSQRYGRANLLRETQYF.

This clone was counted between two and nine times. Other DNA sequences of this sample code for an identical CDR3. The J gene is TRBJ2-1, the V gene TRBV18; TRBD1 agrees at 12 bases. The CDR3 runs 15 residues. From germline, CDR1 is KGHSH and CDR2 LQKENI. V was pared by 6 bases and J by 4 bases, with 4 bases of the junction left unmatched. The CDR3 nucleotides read TGTGCCAGCTCGCCGGGACAGGGGGCGTACAATGAGCAGTTCTTC. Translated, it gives CASSPGQGAYNEQFF.

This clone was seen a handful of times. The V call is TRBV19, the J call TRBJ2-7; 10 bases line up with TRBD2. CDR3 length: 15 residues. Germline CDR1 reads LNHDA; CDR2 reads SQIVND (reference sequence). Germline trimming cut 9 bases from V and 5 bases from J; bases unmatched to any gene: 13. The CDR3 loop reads CASTLGASGSHEQYF. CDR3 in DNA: TGTGCCAGCACCCTCGGGGCTAGCGGGAGCCACGAGCAGTACTTC.

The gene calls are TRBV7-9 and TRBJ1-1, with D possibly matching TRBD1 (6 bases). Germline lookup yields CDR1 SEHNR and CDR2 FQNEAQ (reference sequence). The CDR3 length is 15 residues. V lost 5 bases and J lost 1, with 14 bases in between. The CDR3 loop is CASSRDRSSNTEAFF. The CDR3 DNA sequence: TGTGCCAGCAGCCGAGACAGGTCCTCGAACACTGAAGCTTTCTTT. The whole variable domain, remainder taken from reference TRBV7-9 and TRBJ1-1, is DTGVSQNPRHKITKRGQNVTFRCDPISEHNRLYWYRQTLGQGPEFLTYFQNEAQLEKSRLLSDRFSAERPKGSFSTLEIQRTEQGDSAMYLCASSRDRSSNTEAFFGQGTRLTVV.

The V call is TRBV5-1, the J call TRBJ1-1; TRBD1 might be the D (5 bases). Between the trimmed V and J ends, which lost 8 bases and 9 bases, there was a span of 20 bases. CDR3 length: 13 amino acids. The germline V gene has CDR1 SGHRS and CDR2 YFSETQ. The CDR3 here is CASNNIDSPKAFF. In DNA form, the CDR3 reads TGCGCCAGTAACAACATCGACAGCCCAAAAGCTTTCTTT. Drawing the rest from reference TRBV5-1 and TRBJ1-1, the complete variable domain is KAGVTQTPRYLIKTRGQQVTLSCSPISGHRSVSWYQQTPGQGLQFLFEYFSETQRNKGNFPGRFSGRQFSNSRSEMNVSTLELGDSALYLCASNNIDSPKAFFGQGTRLTVV.

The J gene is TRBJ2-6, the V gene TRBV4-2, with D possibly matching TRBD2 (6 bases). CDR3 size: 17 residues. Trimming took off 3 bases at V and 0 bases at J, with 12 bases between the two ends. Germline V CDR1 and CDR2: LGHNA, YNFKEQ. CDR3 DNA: TGTGCCAGCAGCCACGGAGCGGGTCCCTCTGGGGCCAACGTCCTGACTTTC. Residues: CASSHGAGPSGANVLTF.

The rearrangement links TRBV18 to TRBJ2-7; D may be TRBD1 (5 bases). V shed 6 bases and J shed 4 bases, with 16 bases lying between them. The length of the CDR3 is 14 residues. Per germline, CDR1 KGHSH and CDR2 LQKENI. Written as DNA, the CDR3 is TGTGCCAGCTCTCCCCAGGGTGAGGTGTACGAGCAGTACTTC. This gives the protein CASSPQGEVYEQYF.

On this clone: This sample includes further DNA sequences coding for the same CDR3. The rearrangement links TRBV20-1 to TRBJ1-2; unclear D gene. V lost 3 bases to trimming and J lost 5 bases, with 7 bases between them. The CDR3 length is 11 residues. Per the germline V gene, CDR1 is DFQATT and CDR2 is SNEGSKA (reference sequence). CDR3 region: CSASPSYGYTF. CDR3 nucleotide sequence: TGCAGTGCTAGTCCTTCTTATGGCTACACCTTC.

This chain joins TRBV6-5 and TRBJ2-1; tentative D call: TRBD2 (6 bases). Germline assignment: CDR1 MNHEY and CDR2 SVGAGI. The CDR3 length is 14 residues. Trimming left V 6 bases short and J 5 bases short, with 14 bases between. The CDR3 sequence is CASRRDWADNEQFF. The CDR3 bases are TGTGCCAGCAGGCGGGACTGGGCAGACAATGAGCAGTTCTTC.

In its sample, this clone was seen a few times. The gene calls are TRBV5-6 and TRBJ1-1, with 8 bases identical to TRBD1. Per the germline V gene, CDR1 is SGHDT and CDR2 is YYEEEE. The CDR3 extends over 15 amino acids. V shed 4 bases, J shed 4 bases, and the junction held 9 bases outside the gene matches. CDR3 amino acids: CASSLDRGRGTEAFF. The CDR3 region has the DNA TGTGCCAGCAGCCTTGACAGGGGACGAGGCACTGAAGCTTTCTTT.

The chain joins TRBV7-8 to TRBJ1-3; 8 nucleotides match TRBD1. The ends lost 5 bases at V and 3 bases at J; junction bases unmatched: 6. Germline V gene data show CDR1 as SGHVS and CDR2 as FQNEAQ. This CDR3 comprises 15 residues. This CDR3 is CASSRDRHIGNTIYF. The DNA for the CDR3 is TGTGCCAGCAGCAGGGACAGGCACATTGGAAACACCATATATTTT.

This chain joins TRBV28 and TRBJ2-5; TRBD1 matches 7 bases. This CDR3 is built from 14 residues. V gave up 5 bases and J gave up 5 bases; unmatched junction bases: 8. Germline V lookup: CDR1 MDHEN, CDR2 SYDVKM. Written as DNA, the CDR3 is TGTGCCAGCAGTCCTCTCCAACAGGGGGAGACCCAGTACTTC. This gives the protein CASSPLQQGETQYF.

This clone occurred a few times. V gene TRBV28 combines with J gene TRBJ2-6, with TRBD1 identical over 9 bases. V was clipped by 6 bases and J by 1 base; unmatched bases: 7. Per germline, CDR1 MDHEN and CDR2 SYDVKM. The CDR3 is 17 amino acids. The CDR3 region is CASRPGQGSSGANVLTF. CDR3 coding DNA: TGTGCCAGCAGACCGGGACAGGGCTCATCTGGGGCCAACGTCCTGACTTTC.

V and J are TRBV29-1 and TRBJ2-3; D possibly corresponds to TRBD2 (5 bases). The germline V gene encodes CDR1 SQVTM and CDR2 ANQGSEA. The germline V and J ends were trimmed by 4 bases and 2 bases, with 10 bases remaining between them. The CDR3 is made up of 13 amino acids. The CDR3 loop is CSVGGHDTDTQYF. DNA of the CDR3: TGCAGCGTTGGCGGGCACGACACAGATACGCAGTATTTT.

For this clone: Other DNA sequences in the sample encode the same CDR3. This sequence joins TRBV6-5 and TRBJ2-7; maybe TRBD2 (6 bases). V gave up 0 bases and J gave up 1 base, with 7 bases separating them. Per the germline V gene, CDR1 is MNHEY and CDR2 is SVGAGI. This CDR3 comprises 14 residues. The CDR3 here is CASSYSGGSYEQYF. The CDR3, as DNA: TGTGCCAGCAGTTACTCGGGGGGTTCCTACGAGCAGTACTTC.

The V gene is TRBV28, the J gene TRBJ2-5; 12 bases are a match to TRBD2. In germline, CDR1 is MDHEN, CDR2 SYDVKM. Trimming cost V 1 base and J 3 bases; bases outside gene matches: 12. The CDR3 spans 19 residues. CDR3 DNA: TGTGCCAGCAGTTTATTGACTAGCGGGAGAGCACCTTCTGAAGAGACCCAGTACTTC. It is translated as CASSLLTSGRAPSEETQYF.

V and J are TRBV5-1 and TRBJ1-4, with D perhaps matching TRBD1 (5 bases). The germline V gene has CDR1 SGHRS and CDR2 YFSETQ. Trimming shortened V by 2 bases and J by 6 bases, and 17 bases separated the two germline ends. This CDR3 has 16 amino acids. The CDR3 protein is CASSFDPGLKHEKLFF. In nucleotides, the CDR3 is TGCGCCAGCAGCTTCGACCCGGGGCTTAAACATGAAAAACTGTTTTTT.

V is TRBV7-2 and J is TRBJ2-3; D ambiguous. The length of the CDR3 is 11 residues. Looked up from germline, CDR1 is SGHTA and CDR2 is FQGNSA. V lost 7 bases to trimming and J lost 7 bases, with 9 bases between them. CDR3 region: CASTLEYTQYF. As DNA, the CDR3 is TGTGCCAGCACCCTTGAGTATACGCAGTATTTT.

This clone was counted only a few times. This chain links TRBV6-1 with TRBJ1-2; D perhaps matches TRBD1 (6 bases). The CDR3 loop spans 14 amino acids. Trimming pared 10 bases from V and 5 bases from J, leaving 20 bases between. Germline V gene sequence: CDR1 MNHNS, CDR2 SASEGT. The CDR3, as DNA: TGTGCCATTATAACCCCGGGGACACCTTATGGCTACACCTTC. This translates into CAIITPGTPYGYTF.